This T cell receptor (beta chain) appears in the sequencing data of a study of patients and donors after allogeneic stem cell transplantation. From the RT-PCR reads, TCRdb called clonotypes with MiXCR, one entry per CDR3 protein. Of roughly 230,000 distinct CDR3 sequences in the sample, approximately 14% were seen once. The germline V gene has CDR1 SNHLY and CDR2 FYNNEI. V gave up 8 bases and J gave up 5 bases; unmatched junction bases: 5. The CDR3 extends over 13 amino acids. This TCR was sampled from a human donor who was either an allogeneic HSCT recipient or a stem cell or donor lymphocyte infusion donor (not recorded which). It is not recorded whose cells these are; they may come from a transplant donor. The chain employs TRBV2 and TRBJ2-2, with TRBD2 matching 7 bases. The sample was blood, either unsorted or a sorted T cell fraction (not recorded which). CDR3 protein: CASSRERTGELFF. For the CDR3, the DNA is TGTGCCAGCTCGCGGGAGAGAACCGGGGAGCTGTTTTTT. Looking up the rest from reference TRBV2 and TRBJ2-2 gives the full variable domain: EPEVTQTPSHQVTQMGQEVILRCVPISNHLYFYWYRQILGQKVEFLVSFYNNEISEKSEIFDDQFSVERPDGSNFTLKIRSTKLEDSAMYFCASSRERTGELFFGEGSRLTVL.